This T cell receptor beta chain originates from a study of CD8 T cells in ankylosing spondylitis. Study-level points and caveats: Some motif variants had been reported before (in reactive arthritis synovial fluid and blood). Seemingly distinctive of ankylosing spondylitis blood was a TCR beta motif formed by eight highly homologous variants. CD8+ disease-linked clones were present at relatively low frequencies in blood. Significant enrichment of disease-linked clones was reportedly seen in matched ankylosing spondylitis synovial fluid.

This clonotype was counted many times. What it binds is unknown. Germline V CDR1 and CDR2: MNHEY, SMNVEV (reference sequence). V was trimmed by 2 bases and J by 0 bases, leaving 8 bases between them. The CDR3 runs to 15 residues. Using quantitative 5'-RACE with molecular barcodes, the authors made TCR beta libraries. TCRdb fed the 5' RACE reads into MiXCR, producing one record per CDR3 protein. The table has around 490,000 distinct CDR3 sequences, roughly 5.2% seen once. The receptor's source is a male donor with ankylosing spondylitis. The chain links TRBV27 to TRBJ1-5, with D unresolved. Sequencing was done on a sample of blood, either unsorted or a sorted T cell fraction (not recorded which). In DNA, the CDR3 is TGTGCCAGCAGTTTAAGGACCTCTAGCAATCAGCCCCAGCATTTT. Protein sequence: CASSLRTSSNQPQHF.